This T cell receptor (beta chain) originates from a study of blood T cell repertoires in COVID-19 (dated by TCRdb to between 2020 and 2021). With respect to the entire study: Samples from collaborators originated in the United States, Italy and Spain and spanned both the acute and convalescent phases of COVID-19. HLA class I and class II types, where available, came from metadata supplied by the sample provider rather than from assay-based typing. A freely available public database, intended as a resource for researchers studying the immune response to SARS-CoV-2, is where the repertoires were released. Deeply sampled blood TCRbeta repertoires from subjects exposed to, actively infected with, or recovered from COVID-19 were included in the dataset. Samples were obtained from the ongoing ImmuneRACE study (first 160 participants) and from 1,254 subjects provided by 6 global collaborators. Sample metadata almost always included a de-identified subject ID, COVID-19 status, age in years and sex. The material from the prospective study consisted of cDNA or gDNA derived from T cells, B-cell-depleted T cells, or PBMCs.

Collaborating institutions collected whole blood in K2EDTA tubes following their own protocols. For TCRbeta analysis, collaborators shipped samples as frozen whole blood, isolated PBMCs, or DNA extracted from either of those sample types. Including the terminal cysteine and phenylalanine, the CDR3 comprises 17 residues. Kept here is only the CDR3 DNA, which spans 51 bases and is read in frame from base 1. For this chain, trimming is 4 bases at the V end and 4 bases at the J end, and the number of junction bases without a gene match is 13. To note about this clone: The target of this receptor is not known. The sample holds no much larger clone one base away, and base qualities are not on file.

The immunoSEQ Assay, a bias-controlled multiplex PCR, was used to amplify TCRbeta CDR3 regions from genomic DNA. The published analysis was carried out like this. Nucleated cell counts per sample were estimated from amplification of reference gene primers within the assay. To quantify the absolute abundance of each unique TCRbeta CDR3 rearrangement, sequence reads were collapsed and filtered. For each sample, productive Simpson clonality was calculated by taking the square root of Simpson's diversity index across productive rearrangements. TCRdb obtained this table from immuneACCESS and retained in-frame rearrangements with V and J assigned. These tables miss some clones; where compared with another copy, unresolved V genes account for less than half of the shortfall, and the remainder is unexplained. Clone size and the V and J calls come from that table; the DNA yielded D and trimming. Across this sample there are approximately 190,000 clones, with over 80% seen only once. Around 5.2% of the sample lies in the top ten.

General conclusions and limits of the study: Clinical and demographic metadata were provided uncurated, with the amount varying by source and participant.

The sample was peripheral blood. The V and J genes are TRBV23-1 and TRBJ1-2, with 9 central nucleotides matching TRBD1. TRBV23-1 qualifies as an ORF whose function is uncertain. The origin of this receptor is a woman aged 25 to 39 with acute or convalescent COVID-19. This receptor carries the CDR3 CASSRPFTGGLAYGYTF. The DNA sequence is given as TGCGCCAGCAGTCGACCATTTACAGGGGGCCTCGCCTATGGCTACACCTTC.